These 2 T cell receptor beta chains came from one sample sequenced in a study of T cells in Graves' hyperthyroidism and ophthalmopathy. Amplification of TCR beta CDR3 regions was performed using RNA transcripts as template. HTBI primers were the set used in a first-round RT-PCR of the TCR CDR3. TCRdb reprocessed the multiplex PCR reads via MiXCR and lists one record per CDR3 protein. The sample has 530,000 or so distinct CDR3 sequences; more than 15% are singletons. The sample consisted of blood. The receptors here all came from a woman aged 18-35 years with Graves' ophthalmopathy.

This clonotype was counted many times. CDR3 nucleotide sequence: TGTGCCAGCAGCCCGGACAGGGAGTACGACGAGCAGTACTTC. Encoded protein: CASSPDREYDEQYF. The J gene is TRBJ2-7, the V gene TRBV28, with 8 bases identical to TRBD1. Germline V lookup: CDR1 MDHEN, CDR2 SYDVKM. J lost 5 bases, V lost 6 bases, and 9 bases had no gene match. The CDR3 runs to 14 residues.

In this sample, this clonotype turned up many times. CDR3 sequence (DNA): TGTGCCAGCAGGGAGGGGGGCCTAAGGAATAATTCACCCCTCCACTTT. Its translation is CASREGGLRNNSPLHF. V is TRBV12-3 or TRBV12-4 and J is TRBJ1-6, with TRBD1 as a possible D gene (6 bases). Deletions cut 6 bases from V and 5 bases from J, with 17 bases between. This CDR3 contains 16 residues.